The rows below give T cell receptor beta chains drawn from one sample of a study of post-analysis software for immune sequencing data. TCRdb reprocessed the PCR reads with MiXCR, giving one entry per CDR3 protein. The sample shows 750,000 to 950,000 distinct CDR3 sequences, around 50% of them seen only once. The sample taken for sequencing was blood. The receptor set was obtained from a girl between 5 and 17 years old with multiple sclerosis. Both conserved end residues are part of each CDR3. The D gene is left open where the match is weak. Size values are once, few and many counts, or a class for expanded clones, and some rows have none.

v_call	clone_size	j_call	d_call	cdr3_nt	cdr3_aa
TRBV4-2	.	TRBJ2-7	TRBD2	TGTGCCAGCAGCCAAGTTTCAGGTGGCGCTAGCGGCTCCTACGAGCAGTACTTC	CASSQVSGGASGSYEQYF
TRBV6-4	.	TRBJ1-5	.	TGTGCCAGCAGTGAAGGGGCAGGAGGCAATCAGCCCCAGCATTTT	CASSEGAGGNQPQHF
TRBV15	few	TRBJ2-7	.	TGTGCCACCAGCAGGGAGCCGGGGACGGGGTACGAGCAGTACTTC	CATSREPGTGYEQYF
TRBV5-1	few	TRBJ2-5	TRBD2	TGCGCCAGCAGCTTGGGCACTAGCGGATTCCAAGAGACCCAGTACTTC	CASSLGTSGFQETQYF
TRBV18	few	TRBJ2-1	.	TGTGCCAGCTCACCACGGTCTGGGGGCGATTACAATGAGCAGTTCTTC	CASSPRSGGDYNEQFF
TRBV7-6	.	TRBJ2-1	.	TGTGCCAGCACCCCAGTAGGGATTGAAGTCGGCAATGAGCAGTTCTTC	CASTPVGIEVGNEQFF
TRBV20-1	few	TRBJ2-7	.	TGCAGTGGAAGAGGTGGCGGTATGACCGGCTACGAGCAGTACTTC	CSGRGGGMTGYEQYF
TRBV29-1	.	TRBJ2-3	.	TGCAGCGTTGGGGGAGACAGGACCCTCTTGCAGACGCAGTATTTT	CSVGGDRTLLQTQYF
TRBV7-3	once	TRBJ2-1	.	TGTGCCAGCAGCTTACTCGGTGGTTCAGGGAGCTCCTACAATGAGCAGTTCTTC	CASSLLGGSGSSYNEQFF
TRBV12-3/TRBV12-4	few	TRBJ2-3	TRBD2	TGTGCCAGCAGTTTTGCGGGAGCTAGTACAGATACGCAGTATTTT	CASSFAGASTDTQYF
TRBV14	.	TRBJ2-1	TRBD2	TGTGCCAGCAGCCATTTACGGACTAGCGGTACCTACAATGAGCAGTTCTTC	CASSHLRTSGTYNEQFF
TRBV3-1	.	TRBJ2-1	TRBD2	TGTGCCAGCAGCAAGGGACTAGCGGGAGTAATTTACAATGAGCAGTTCTTC	CASSKGLAGVIYNEQFF
TRBV7-3	once	TRBJ2-5	.	TGTGCCAGCAGCTTCCAGCCGGGGGAGACCCAGTACTTC	CASSFQPGETQYF
TRBV29-1	.	TRBJ1-2	TRBD1	TGCAGCGTCGGCCCGACAGGGAGGTATGGCTACACCTTC	CSVGPTGRYGYTF
TRBV12-3/TRBV12-4	.	TRBJ2-1	TRBD2	TGTGCCAGCAGTTCCCGGGGGGGCGGCTCCAATGAGCAGTTCTTC	CASSSRGGGSNEQFF
TRBV4-1	few	TRBJ2-1	TRBD1	TGCGCCAGCAGCCAAGAGAGGGGACAGTACAATGAGCAGTTCTTC	CASSQERGQYNEQFF
TRBV11-2	.	TRBJ2-3	.	TGTGCCAGCAGCTTCCGGGACAAAGCAGATACGCAGTATTTT	CASSFRDKADTQYF
TRBV5-1	once	TRBJ1-1	.	TGCGCCAGCAGCTTGCGGCCAGGGTCCATGAACACTGAAGCTTTCTTT	CASSLRPGSMNTEAFF
TRBV20-1	.	TRBJ2-7	TRBD1	TGCAGTGCTAGAGACCAAGACAGGGGTACAAGCGAGCAGTACTTC	CSARDQDRGTSEQYF
TRBV29-1	few	TRBJ2-1	TRBD2	TGCAGCGTTGGCTTGACTAGCGGGTTCAACAATGAGCAGTTCTTC	CSVGLTSGFNNEQFF